This entry lists 6 T cell receptor beta chains sequenced from one sample in a study of shared clonotypes between healthy human individuals. The table came from immunoSEQ multiplex PCR; TCRdb's copy has only in-frame clones and leaves some out. The sample carries fewer than 1.6 million clones, about 98.5% recorded once. Sequenced: naive CD4+ T cells sorted from blood. The subset was: CD45RA+ positively selected. These receptors all come from a man aged 30 to 45 in good health.

This chain connects TRBV5-1 to TRBJ2-1, with 7 bases matching TRBD2. Looked up from germline, CDR1 is SGHRS and CDR2 is YFSETQ. Trimming at V came to 0 bases and at J to 0 bases, leaving 6 bases not matched to a gene. The CDR3 is 17 residues long. The CDR3 loop is CASSLAKVAGSYNEQFF. CDR3 DNA sequence: TGCGCCAGCAGCTTGGCCAAGGTAGCGGGCTCCTACAATGAGCAGTTCTTC.

The rearrangement uses TRBV18 and TRBJ2-2; 9 bases fit TRBD2. J was trimmed by 8 bases and V by 2 bases; bases with no gene match: 9. Germline CDR1 is KGHSH and CDR2 is LQKENI. The CDR3 has 16 residues. This chain's CDR3 is CASSPRLSGSVGELFF. CDR3 DNA sequence: TGTGCCAGCTCACCAAGACTTAGCGGGAGCGTGGGGGAGCTGTTTTTT.

The CDR3 DNA follows: TGTGCCAGCTCAGAACAGCTTCTAGAGACCCAGTACTTC. This sequence encodes CASSEQLLETQYF. The rearrangement uses TRBV18 and TRBJ2-5; D unclear. This CDR3 contains 13 residues. Trimming took off 5 bases at V and 4 bases at J, with 11 bases between the two ends. Germline CDR1 and CDR2: KGHSH and LQKENI.

The chain employs TRBV7-8 and TRBJ2-1; 8 nucleotides agree with TRBD2. The CDR3 has 15 residues. J gave up 4 bases and V 7 bases, and 9 bases lay outside the gene matches. Germline V CDR1 and CDR2: SGHVS, FQNEAQ. CDR3 nucleotide sequence: TGTGCCAGCAACTCAATAGCGGGATCATACAATGAGCAGTTCTTC. Amino acids: CASNSIAGSYNEQFF.

The CDR3 is CAIGEGFF. The CDR3 nucleotides read TGTGCCATCGGGGAAGGGTTCTTC. V is TRBV10-3 and J is TRBJ2-1; D remains unclear. V lost 8 bases, J lost 15 bases, and 8 bases lay in between. The CDR3 loop spans 8 amino acids. The V gene's germline CDR1 is ENHRY and CDR2 SYGVKD.

The chain has TRBV28 and TRBJ2-1; the match to TRBD1 covers 8 bases. The germline V gene has CDR1 MDHEN and CDR2 SYDVKM. The ends lost 6 bases at V and 4 bases at J; junction bases unmatched: 8. The CDR3 spans 15 residues. The CDR3: CASREDRVFYNEQFF. The DNA of the CDR3 is TGTGCCAGCAGGGAGGACAGGGTATTTTACAATGAGCAGTTCTTC.